The 8 T cell receptor beta chains below come from one sample, sequenced in a study of blood T cell repertoires in COVID-19. Assay used: immunoSEQ multiplex PCR; TCRdb lists only in-frame clones, some missing. The sample shows more than 100,000 clones, about two thirds of them seen only once. Material for sequencing was peripheral blood. The receptor set was obtained from a human donor with acute or convalescent COVID-19. The donor label of this sample is uncertain.

This clone was counted many times. The chain employs TRBV2 and TRBJ1-5; 7 bases are shared with TRBD1. This CDR3 has 13 residues. Trimming at V came to 5 bases and at J to 5 bases, leaving 3 bases not matched to a gene. Germline V gene lookup returns CDR1 SNHLY and CDR2 FYNNEI. The CDR3 protein is CASSTDRDQPQHF. CDR3 DNA: TGTGCCAGCAGTACCGACAGGGATCAGCCCCAGCATTTT.

The rearrangement joins TRBV6-5 to TRBJ1-6, with unresolved D. CDR1 is MNHEY and CDR2 is SVGAGI in the germline V gene. This CDR3 has 12 residues. V lost 2 bases and J lost 9, with 5 bases in between. CDR3: CASSYRGSPLHF. The CDR3 DNA reads as TGTGCCAGCAGTTACCGAGGTTCACCCCTCCACTTT.

The rearrangement uses TRBV6-1 and TRBJ2-1; 10 positions agree with TRBD2. The V segment lost 2 bases and the J segment 4 bases; nucleotides outside the gene matches: 2. CDR3 length: 15 residues. Germline V lookup: CDR1 MNHNS, CDR2 SASEGT. The CDR3 DNA is TGTGCCAGCAGTGAAAGCGGGGGGGTTTACAATGAGCAGTTCTTC. Protein: CASSESGGVYNEQFF.

CDR3 in amino acids: CASSLLQQSRTEAFF. The CDR3 nucleotides are TGCGCCAGCAGCTTGCTTCAACAGTCGCGCACTGAAGCTTTCTTT. The chain combines TRBV5-1 with TRBJ1-1; D not resolved. With 1 base removed from V and 4 bases from J, the gap between germline ends came to 14 bases. The CDR3 totals 15 residues. The germline V gene has CDR1 SGHRS and CDR2 YFSETQ. Full variable domain (outside the CDR3, taken from reference TRBV5-1 and TRBJ1-1): KAGVTQTPRYLIKTRGQQVTLSCSPISGHRSVSWYQQTPGQGLQFLFEYFSETQRNKGNFPGRFSGRQFSNSRSEMNVSTLELGDSALYLCASSLLQQSRTEAFFGQGTRLTVV.

The sample holds a few counts of this clone. This chain connects TRBV3-1 (or the pseudogene TRBV3-2) to TRBJ2-3, with 8 positions matching TRBD2. The length of the CDR3 is 17 residues. CDR1 and CDR2 from the germline V gene are LGHDT and YNNKEL (reference sequence). V lost 0 bases and J lost 6; bases outside the gene matches: 11. CDR3 coding DNA: TGTGCCAGCAGCCAAGACACCTCCGGGGGGGCCCGGGATACGCAGTATTTT. Protein product: CASSQDTSGGARDTQYF.

V gene TRBV4-1 combines with J gene TRBJ1-2; no clear D gene. The V end was cut by 6 bases, the J end by 8 bases, with 13 bases between. CDR3 length equals 12 residues. The germline V gene encodes CDR1 MGHRA and CDR2 YSYEKL. Here the CDR3 DNA reads TGCGCCAGCAGTTACTTGGAGGGCGGCTACACCTTC. Translating gives CASSYLEGGYTF.

The chain is built from TRBV6-6 and TRBJ1-1, with D unclear. Germline V gene data show CDR1 as MNHNY and CDR2 as SVGAGI (reference sequence). The CDR3 covers 13 residues. V was trimmed by 2 bases and J by 0 bases, leaving 4 bases between them. CDR3 nucleotide sequence: TGTGCCAGCAGTTACCACATGAACACTGAAGCTTTCTTT. Translating it yields CASSYHMNTEAFF.

This clone was recorded only once. This chain links TRBV5-1 with TRBJ2-6, with TRBD1 matching 7 bases. The CDR3 loop spans 17 amino acids. V was pared by 4 bases and J by 0 bases, with 7 bases of the junction left unmatched. Per germline, CDR1 SGHRS and CDR2 YFSETQ. The CDR3 DNA is TGCGCCAGCAGCCAGGGGGACAGCTTCTCTGGGGCCAACGTCCTGACTTTC. Amino acid sequence: CASSQGDSFSGANVLTF. The full variable domain, in which reference TRBV5-1 and TRBJ2-6 provide the parts outside the CDR3, is KAGVTQTPRYLIKTRGQQVTLSCSPISGHRSVSWYQQTPGQGLQFLFEYFSETQRNKGNFPGRFSGRQFSNSRSEMNVSTLELGDSALYLCASSQGDSFSGANVLTFGAGSRLTVL.